The clone carrying this T cell receptor (beta chain) was seen at least ten times. Trimming at V came to 8 bases and at J to 7 bases, leaving 8 bases not matched to a gene. This CDR3 is built from 13 residues. Libraries for TCRalpha and TCRbeta carried sample barcodes and unique molecular identifiers via 5'RACE. TCRdb called the 5' RACE reads again in MiXCR, with one record for every CDR3 protein. The sample has about 310,000 distinct CDR3 sequences; about 16% are singletons. This sample was included in a study of T-cell memory formation after mild COVID-19. The rearrangement joins TRBV12-3 or TRBV12-4 to TRBJ1-2, with TRBD1 identical over 9 bases. Sequencing input: PBMCs or a T cell subset sorted from them (not recorded which). The sequence came from a man between 18 and 29 years old who had mild COVID-19 (a few samples of this study predate the infection). Cell type and time point are not known. CDR3 amino acids: CASHGTGIVGYTF. Here the CDR3 DNA reads TGTGCCAGCCACGGGACAGGGATAGTTGGCTACACCTTC.